This TCR beta chain was sequenced in a study of blood T cells in healthy people across ages. Study-level findings and limits: In long-lived donors, naive CD4+ cell counts and diversity exceeded those of aged donors.

The CDR3 covers 13 residues. CDR1 LNHNV and CDR2 YYDKDF come from the germline V gene (reference sequence). V was pared by 3 bases and J by 1 base, with 6 bases between. This clonotype has ten or more counts. Its antigen is not identified. Through a sample-barcoded 5' primer and a J-beta primer mix, a second PCR was run for 7 to 11 cycles. One entry per CDR3 protein results from TCRdb running MiXCR on the 5' RACE reads. This sample has fewer than 800,000 distinct CDR3 sequences, with less than 40% found just once. The sample was blood. The genes are TRBV15 and TRBJ1-1; D perhaps matches TRBD1 (5 bases). The sequence came from a woman older than 75 in good health. In DNA form, the CDR3 reads TGTGCCACCAGCAGGGACAAGAACACTGAAGCTTTCTTT. It encodes CATSRDKNTEAFF.